Listed here are 26 T cell receptor beta chains from one sample, sequenced in a study of regulatory T cells in long-lasting Graves disease. Combining iRepertoire HTBI primers with Arm-PCR of CDR3 regions, the authors built TCR beta libraries. MiXCR, run by TCRdb on the multiplex PCR reads, gives a single entry per CDR3 protein. The sample records approximately 350,000 distinct CDR3 sequences, about 12% being singletons. Regarding time point: newly diagnosed GD, antithyroid drugs for less than 3 months. The TCR library was made from RNA that had been extracted from PBMCs in TRIzol. These data are also associated with another study on T cells in Graves' hyperthyroidism and ophthalmopathy.

Here the sequenced sample was peripheral blood mononuclear cells (PBMCs), taken at new diagnosis, from a patient treated with antithyroid drugs. The receptors shown here come from a woman in her late teens or twenties with Graves disease.

This clonotype was observed at least ten times. This chain links TRBV30 with TRBJ2-7; 7 bases line up with TRBD2. The CDR3 covers 13 residues. Germline-derived CDR1 and CDR2 are GTSNPN and SVGIG (reference sequence). V gave up 0 bases and J gave up 6 bases; unmatched junction bases: 5. For the CDR3, the DNA is TGTGCCTGGAGTGTACTTTGGGGGGGCGAGCAGTACGTC. This translates into CAWSVLWGGEQYV.

This clonotype has a count of ten or more. The chain employs TRBV20-1 and TRBJ2-2, with D uncertain. The CDR3 has 14 amino acids. Germline CDR1 is DFQATT and CDR2 is SNEGSKA (reference sequence). The germline V and J ends were trimmed by 1 base and 8 bases, with 14 bases remaining between them. Here the CDR3 reads CSARGRPGIGELFF. The CDR3 DNA reads TGCAGTGCTAGAGGACGGCCGGGCATAGGGGAGCTGTTTTTT.

This clonotype has a count of ten or more. The rearrangement joins TRBV7-3 to TRBJ1-1; D is undetermined. CDR3 length equals 15 residues. Trimming shortened V by 4 bases and J by 5 bases, and 17 bases separated the two germline ends. Per the germline V gene, CDR1 is SGHTA and CDR2 is FQGTGA. The CDR3 region has the DNA TGTGCCAGCAGCTCCATGCCGAATCGGGAGACTGAAGCTTTCTTT. Its protein product is CASSSMPNRETEAFF.

This clonotype was recorded at least ten times. The V and J genes are TRBV12-3 or TRBV12-4 and TRBJ1-4; no definite D call. This CDR3 region has 11 residues. V lost 6 bases, J lost 8 bases, and 7 bases lay in between. CDR3 sequence reads: CASSKNEKLFF. CDR3 coding DNA: TGTGCCAGCAGCAAGAACGAAAAACTGTTTTTT.

This clonotype was detected a few times. The chain carries TRBV10-3 and TRBJ1-4, with 9 positions matching TRBD1. The V gene's germline CDR1 is ENHRY and CDR2 SYGVKD. J lost 3 bases, V lost 4 bases, and 0 bases had no gene match. The CDR3 is made up of 14 amino acids. The CDR3 reads CAISGDRANEKLFF. The DNA for the CDR3 is TGTGCCATCAGTGGGGACAGGGCTAATGAAAAACTGTTTTTT.

At least ten counts were recorded for this clonotype. The J gene is TRBJ1-2, the V gene TRBV6-1; perhaps TRBD1 as D (5 bases). Germline loops: CDR1 MNHNS, CDR2 SASEGT. The CDR3 contains 14 residues. With 7 bases removed from V and 4 bases from J, the gap between germline ends came to 16 bases. The CDR3 protein is CASTRGELSYGYTF. The DNA for the CDR3 is TGTGCCAGCACCCGGGGGGAGCTGAGCTATGGCTACACCTTC.

Ten or more counts support this clonotype. This chain uses TRBV12-3 or TRBV12-4 with TRBJ2-7; D is ambiguous. This CDR3 region has 12 residues. Trimming left V 1 base short and J 2 bases short, with 3 bases between. For the CDR3, the DNA is TGTGCCAGCAGTTTAGACGCCTACGAGCAGTACTTC. It codes for CASSLDAYEQYF.

In its sample, this clonotype was seen many times. This rearrangement joins TRBV6-2 or TRBV6-3 to TRBJ2-5; D might be TRBD2 (5 bases). Germline CDR1 and CDR2: MNHEY and SVGEGT. The CDR3 consists of 17 residues. V was clipped by 5 bases and J by 5 bases, with 24 bases between them. In nucleotides, the CDR3 is TGTGCCAGCAGTGAAGCAACTAAACGGACTCTCCGGGAGACCCAGTACTTC. This translates into CASSEATKRTLRETQYF.

Ten or more counts support this clonotype. Compared with germline, one end of the junction differs, possibly owing to a read error. The chain links TRBV5-1 to TRBJ1-1; weak D call: TRBD1 (6 bases). The length of the CDR3 is 14 residues. Germline CDR1 is SGHRS and CDR2 is YFSETQ. This CDR3 is CASSLEVRGTEAFF. CDR3 nucleotides: TGTGCCAGCAGCTTGGAGGTCAGGGGTACTGAAGCTTTCTTT.

Many counts were recorded for this clonotype. This chain uses TRBV13 with TRBJ2-2; D is undetermined. This CDR3 comprises 16 residues. CDR1 and CDR2 from the germline V gene are PRHDT and FYEKMQ (reference sequence). Trimming cost V 6 bases and J 0 bases, with 14 bases left between them. The CDR3 is CASSYASFANTGELFF. CDR3 sequence (DNA): TGTGCCAGCAGTTATGCCTCGTTCGCGAACACCGGGGAGCTGTTTTTT.

In this sample, this clonotype turned up many times. The rearrangement uses TRBV12-3 or TRBV12-4 and TRBJ2-7, with TRBD2 identical over 12 bases. V lost 6 bases to trimming and J lost 2 bases; unmatched junction nucleotides: 5. This CDR3 contains 15 residues. The CDR3 here is CASRERTSGTYEQYF. The CDR3 bases are TGTGCCAGCAGGGAAAGGACTAGCGGGACCTACGAGCAGTACTTC.

The sample holds many counts of this clonotype. The chain joins TRBV7-9 to TRBJ2-1; D not resolved. The CDR3 totals 14 residues. Germline-derived CDR1 and CDR2 are SEHNR and FQNEAQ (reference sequence). Trimming took off 1 base at V and 4 bases at J, with 8 bases between the two ends. The CDR3 region is CASSLGFEYNEQFF. The CDR3 DNA reads TGTGCCAGCAGCTTAGGTTTCGAGTACAATGAGCAGTTCTTC.

This clonotype was detected ten times or more. The chain is built from TRBV18 and TRBJ1-1, with D possibly matching TRBD1 (6 bases). The CDR3 runs to 18 residues. V lost 2 bases and J 0 bases, leaving 19 bases between the germline ends. Per germline, CDR1 KGHSH and CDR2 LQKENI. The chain's CDR3 is CASSPVTGTFTLNTEAFF. In nucleotides, the CDR3 is TGTGCCAGCTCACCAGTCACCGGGACATTCACATTGAACACTGAAGCTTTCTTT.

V and J are TRBV7-2 and TRBJ1-5; D gene ambiguous. Trimming took 2 bases from V and 3 from J, leaving 11 bases between them. The CDR3 extends over 15 amino acids. From germline, CDR1 is SGHTA and CDR2 FQGNSA. The CDR3 DNA follows: TGTGCCAGCAGCTTAATTCCCGGCTTCAATCAGCCCCAGCATTTT. It specifies CASSLIPGFNQPQHF.

This chain's CDR3 is CASSLAPVQGLGGYTF. CDR3 sequence (DNA): TGTGCCAGCAGCTTGGCCCCTGTACAGGGCCTGGGTGGCTACACCTTC. The chain employs TRBV5-5 and TRBJ1-2; D is perhaps TRBD1 (6 bases). Looked up from germline, CDR1 is SGHKS and CDR2 is YYEKEE (reference sequence). V was shortened by 0 bases and J by 7 bases, with 19 bases between the two germline ends. The length of the CDR3 is 16 residues. The full variable domain, rest sourced from reference TRBV5-5 and TRBJ1-2, is DAGVTQSPTHLIKTRGQQVTLRCSPISGHKSVSWYQQVLGQGPQFIFQYYEKEERGRGNFPDRFSARQFPNYSSELNVNALLLGDSALYLCASSLAPVQGLGGYTFGSGTRLTVV.

The CDR3 loop is CSAIPPLLAGLWEQYF. CDR3 bases: TGCAGTGCTATCCCCCCTTTGCTAGCGGGACTTTGGGAGCAGTACTTC. The genes are TRBV20-1 and TRBJ2-7; 9 bases are shared with TRBD2. Trimming took 4 bases from V and 7 from J; bases not matched to a gene: 17. There are 16 residues in the CDR3. Per germline, CDR1 DFQATT and CDR2 SNEGSKA (reference sequence).

The genes are TRBV20-1 and TRBJ2-6, with 7 bases lining up with TRBD1. The CDR3 is made up of 18 amino acids. J gave up 0 bases and V 0 bases, and 8 bases lay outside the gene matches. Germline CDR1 reads DFQATT; CDR2 reads SNEGSKA (reference sequence). The CDR3 is CSARDQGGEDSGANVLTF. Here the CDR3 DNA reads TGCAGTGCTAGAGATCAAGGGGGCGAAGACTCTGGGGCCAACGTCCTGACTTTC.

The J gene is TRBJ1-5, the V gene TRBV19; D unresolved. V dropped 3 bases and J dropped 2 bases, with 8 bases sitting between them. CDR3 length equals 14 residues. Germline CDR1 reads LNHDA; CDR2 reads SQIVND (reference sequence). CDR3 sequence: CASSIVRGNQPQHF. CDR3 sequence (DNA): TGTGCCAGTAGTATCGTGAGGGGCAATCAGCCCCAGCATTTT.

The J gene is TRBJ2-7, the V gene TRBV7-9; 7 bases map to TRBD1. Looked up from germline, CDR1 is SEHNR and CDR2 is FQNEAQ (reference sequence). J was trimmed by 3 bases and V by 5 bases; bases with no gene match: 13. This CDR3 comprises 16 residues. The CDR3 loop is CASSPHRGPRVYEQYF. As DNA, the CDR3 is TGTGCCAGCAGCCCTCACAGGGGCCCCAGGGTCTACGAGCAGTACTTC.

The chain joins TRBV4-1 to TRBJ2-3, with 7 bases matching TRBD2. This CDR3 region has 16 residues. Trimming took 2 bases from V and 3 from J; bases not matched to a gene: 8. Germline-derived CDR1 and CDR2 are MGHRA and YSYEKL. CDR3 sequence (DNA): TGCGCCAGCAGCCAACGGGGCGGGGGATGGACAGATACGCAGTATTTT. Its protein product is CASSQRGGGWTDTQYF.

This clonotype was seen at least ten times. The chain is built from TRBV6-1 and TRBJ2-7; either TRBD1 or TRBD2 may fit D (6 bases each). The length of the CDR3 is 13 residues. With 6 bases removed from V and 6 bases from J, the gap between germline ends came to 15 bases. The germline V gene has CDR1 MNHNS and CDR2 SASEGT. In DNA, the CDR3 is TGTGCCAGCAGGGCTACAGGGAGGAGCGAGCAGTACTTC. Translating it yields CASRATGRSEQYF.

This clonotype was seen at least ten times. The chain employs TRBV7-2 and TRBJ1-1; weak D call: TRBD1 (5 bases). Trimming shortened V by 5 bases and J by 3 bases, and 13 bases separated the two germline ends. CDR3 length: 14 residues. The germline CDR1 and CDR2 sequences are SGHTA and FQGNSA. The CDR3 region is CASSASTGDTEAFF. The CDR3 bases are TGTGCCAGCAGCGCGAGCACGGGGGACACTGAAGCTTTCTTT.

This clonotype was observed many times. The chain links TRBV3-1 to TRBJ1-1; D is unclear. The CDR3 totals 14 residues. CDR1 is LGHDT, CDR2 YNNKEL, per germline (reference sequence). The V and J ends lost 3 bases and 1 base respectively, with 9 bases between them. This CDR3 is CASSHAGWNTEAFF. The CDR3 region has the DNA TGTGCCAGCAGCCATGCCGGTTGGAACACTGAAGCTTTCTTT.

This clonotype has a count of ten or more. V gene TRBV5-4 combines with J gene TRBJ1-2; maybe TRBD1 (5 bases). CDR3 length equals 13 residues. The germline V and J ends were trimmed by 9 bases and 3 bases, with 15 bases remaining between them. CDR1 SGHNT and CDR2 YYREEE come from the germline V gene (reference sequence). As DNA, the CDR3 is TGTGCCATCGCTGCCGGGGCTTACTATGGCTACACCTTC. It codes for CAIAAGAYYGYTF.

Ten or more counts support this clonotype. This chain uses TRBV2 with TRBJ1-6; the match to TRBD1 covers 7 bases. The trim removed 6 bases at V and 6 bases at J, leaving 17 bases unmatched. The CDR3 is 18 residues long. CDR1 is SNHLY and CDR2 is FYNNEI in the germline V gene. The CDR3 reads CASSNPYNQGVLNSPLHF. CDR3 DNA sequence: TGTGCCAGCAGCAACCCTTATAATCAGGGGGTACTTAATTCACCCCTCCACTTT.

This clonotype was recorded at least ten times. The rearrangement links TRBV15 to TRBJ2-1; D is possibly TRBD2 (5 bases). CDR3 size: 14 residues. Germline V CDR1 and CDR2: LNHNV, YYDKDF (reference sequence). V gave up 7 bases and J gave up 0 bases, with 10 bases separating them. This CDR3 is CATKDSSSYNEQFF. The CDR3 region has the DNA TGTGCCACCAAGGACTCGAGCTCCTACAATGAGCAGTTCTTC.